One and the same sample provided the 23 T cell receptor beta chains below, sequenced in a study of blood T cell repertoires in COVID-19. Generated by immunoSEQ multiplex PCR, the TCRdb table keeps only in-frame clones and is missing some. The table shows about 180,000 clones, with 85% occurring only once. The sequenced material came from PBMCs or T cells enriched from blood (not recorded which). The receptors were sampled from a man aged 35-49 years who had recovered from COVID-19.

The chain has TRBV11-2 and TRBJ1-2; unclear D gene. The germline V and J ends were trimmed by 1 base and 7 bases, with 13 bases remaining between them. The CDR3 extends over 14 amino acids. Germline CDR1 reads SGHAT; CDR2 reads FQNNGV. The CDR3 DNA reads TGTGCCAGCAGCTTAGGTTCGGAGAAGTTTGGCTACACCTTC. Translation: CASSLGSEKFGYTF. Full variable domain (outside the CDR3, taken from reference TRBV11-2 and TRBJ1-2): EAGVAQSPRYKIIEKRQSVAFWCNPISGHATLYWYQQILGQGPKLLIQFQNNGVVDDSQLPKDRFSAERLKGVDSTLKIQPAKLEDSAVYLCASSLGSEKFGYTFGSGTRLTVV.

V usage is TRBV2 and J usage is TRBJ1-5; D might be TRBD1 (6 bases). Trimming took 7 bases from V and 5 from J, leaving 12 bases between them. Germline assignment: CDR1 SNHLY and CDR2 FYNNEI. The CDR3 runs to 13 residues. For the CDR3, the DNA is TGTGCCAGCATCCGGGACAAATATCAGCCCCAGCATTTT. It codes for CASIRDKYQPQHF.

This rearrangement joins TRBV24-1 to TRBJ2-3, with D unclear. Trimming shortened V by 0 bases and J by 6 bases, and 9 bases separated the two germline ends. The CDR3 contains 14 residues. Germline V gene sequence: CDR1 KGHDR, CDR2 SFDVKD. CDR3: CATSDLPTTDTQYF. In DNA form, the CDR3 reads TGTGCCACCAGTGATTTGCCCACTACGGATACGCAGTATTTT.

J is TRBJ2-1 and V is TRBV6-5, with D possibly TRBD2 on 6 matching bases. CDR3 length: 15 residues. In germline, CDR1 is MNHEY, CDR2 SVGAGI. The V end was cut by 4 bases, the J end by 0 bases, with 10 bases between. CDR3 sequence: CASSWDSSSYNEQFF. The CDR3 coding sequence is TGTGCCAGCAGTTGGGACTCTAGCTCCTACAATGAGCAGTTCTTC.

This clone was found once. This same CDR3 is encoded by further DNA sequences in the sample. This chain connects TRBV19 to TRBJ1-5, with a possible D match to TRBD1 (6 bases). Germline lookup yields CDR1 LNHDA and CDR2 SQIVND (reference sequence). V lost 3 bases and J lost 0, with 9 bases in between. This CDR3 comprises 15 residues. The CDR3: CASSIRQDSNQPQHF. In DNA, the CDR3 is TGTGCCAGTAGTATTAGACAGGATAGCAATCAGCCCCAGCATTTT.

The chain uses TRBV7-9 and TRBJ2-2; 8 bases align to TRBD1. This CDR3 has 16 residues. CDR1 and CDR2 from the germline V gene are SEHNR and FQNEAQ (reference sequence). The junction had 8 bases not matched to a gene; V was cut back by 5 bases and J by 3 bases. Here the CDR3 DNA reads TGTGCCAGCAGCACGCCAGGGGGCGCATACACCGGGGAGCTGTTTTTT. Residues: CASSTPGGAYTGELFF.

The V and J genes are TRBV18 and TRBJ2-1; a weak D match, TRBD1 (5 bases). The V gene's germline CDR1 is KGHSH and CDR2 LQKENI. The V end was cut by 6 bases, the J end by 9 bases, with 15 bases between. The length of the CDR3 is 13 residues. The DNA of the CDR3 is TGTGCCAGCTCGCAGGACACAGTGGCTGAGCAGTTCTTC. This encodes CASSQDTVAEQFF. The variable domain in full, completed from reference TRBV18 and TRBJ2-1, reads NAGVMQNPRHLVRRRGQEARLRCSPMKGHSHVYWYRQLPEEGLKFMVYLQKENIIDESGMPKERFSAEFPKEGPSILRIQQVVRGDSAAYFCASSQDTVAEQFFGPGTRLTVL.

This rearrangement joins TRBV11-2 to TRBJ1-1, with D perhaps TRBD1 (5 bases). V was clipped by 4 bases and J by 1 base, with 13 bases between them. Germline V gene lookup returns CDR1 SGHAT and CDR2 FQNNGV. The CDR3 sequence is 15 residues long. The CDR3 loop reads CASSWFSGQNTEAFF. The CDR3 DNA follows: TGTGCCAGCAGCTGGTTCTCAGGACAGAACACTGAAGCTTTCTTT.

V and J are TRBV5-6 and TRBJ2-7; 7 bases align to TRBD1. Germline CDR1 is SGHDT and CDR2 is YYEEEE. Germline trimming cut 2 bases from V and 5 bases from J; bases unmatched to any gene: 4. The CDR3 has 13 residues. In DNA, the CDR3 is TGTGCCAGCAGCTTCCTAACAGGGGACGAGCAGTACTTC. This sequence encodes CASSFLTGDEQYF.

The CDR3 nucleotides read TGTGCCAGCAGCGGGGACAGGGGCGAAGAGACCCAGTACTTC. It is translated as CASSGDRGEETQYF. This sequence joins TRBV9 and TRBJ2-5, with 10 bases lining up with TRBD1. Germline trimming cut 3 bases from V and 3 bases from J; bases unmatched to any gene: 2. Germline V gene sequence: CDR1 SGDLS, CDR2 YYNGEE. The CDR3 loop spans 14 amino acids.

The J gene is TRBJ1-4, the V gene TRBV10-1; 8 bases are shared with TRBD1. The germline V gene has CDR1 WNHNN and CDR2 SYGVQD (reference sequence). The J segment lost 4 bases and the V segment lost 3 bases, leaving 1 base of the junction unmatched. The CDR3 contains 14 residues. Here the CDR3 DNA reads TGCGCCAGCAGTGACGGACAGGGTAATGAAAAACTGTTTTTT. Its protein product is CASSDGQGNEKLFF.

This chain uses TRBV6-5 with TRBJ1-2; D is undetermined. From germline, CDR1 is MNHEY and CDR2 SVGAGI. The length of the CDR3 is 14 residues. Trimming removed 2 bases from V and 4 bases from J, with 11 bases in between. The CDR3 is CASSYGEAGYGYTF. CDR3 nucleotides: TGTGCCAGCAGTTACGGGGAGGCGGGCTATGGCTACACCTTC.

CDR3 bases: TGCGCCAGCAGCTTGGTCGGGGACACAGCTAATGAAAAACTGTTTTTT. It specifies CASSLVGDTANEKLFF. V gene TRBV5-1 combines with J gene TRBJ1-4, with a tentative D call TRBD1 (6 bases). The CDR3 extends over 16 amino acids. V was shortened by 0 bases and J by 3 bases, with 12 bases between the two germline ends. Germline loops: CDR1 SGHRS, CDR2 YFSETQ.

The chain uses TRBV29-1 and TRBJ2-1; D not resolved. Germline loops: CDR1 SQVTM, CDR2 ANQGSEA. V was trimmed by 4 bases and J by 6 bases, leaving 10 bases between them. The CDR3 totals 12 residues. This CDR3 reads CSVAPAFNEQFF. Here the CDR3 DNA reads TGCAGCGTTGCCCCAGCGTTCAATGAGCAGTTCTTC.

In its sample, this clone was seen many times. This sequence joins TRBV7-8 and TRBJ2-2, with D possibly TRBD2 on 5 matching bases. The CDR3 sequence is 14 residues long. Trimming stripped 2 bases from V and 6 bases from J, with 10 bases between. CDR1 is SGHVS, CDR2 FQNEAQ, per germline. CDR3 sequence: CASSLFRRAGELFF. The CDR3 nucleotides read TGTGCCAGCAGCTTATTTCGGCGGGCCGGGGAGCTGTTTTTT.

The V gene is TRBV7-8, the J gene TRBJ2-7; D is possibly TRBD2 (7 bases). Germline CDR1 SGHVS, CDR2 FQNEAQ. The CDR3 is made up of 15 amino acids. Trimming cost V 1 base and J 4 bases, with 14 bases left between them. CDR3 nucleotides: TGTGCCAGCAGCTTAGTCGGCGGGGGCTATTACGAGCAGTACTTC. Protein sequence: CASSLVGGGYYEQYF.

Turning to this clone: This may stem from a read error, because a much larger clone lies one nucleotide away. In the same sample, other DNA sequences code for this CDR3. V usage is TRBV30 and J usage is TRBJ1-5; 7 bases fit TRBD1. V was pared by 0 bases and J by 4 bases, with 0 bases of the junction left unmatched. This CDR3 region has 13 residues. The germline V gene has CDR1 GTSNPN and CDR2 SVGIG (reference sequence). The CDR3 coding sequence is TGTGCCTGGAGTGTACAGGGGAATCAGCCCCAGCATTTT. It translates to CAWSVQGNQPQHF. The entire variable domain, with the rest obtained from reference TRBV30 and TRBJ1-5, is as follows: SQTIHQWPATLVQPVGSPLSLECTVEGTSNPNLYWYRQAAGRGLQLLFYSVGIGQISSEVPQNLSASRPQDRQFILSSKKLLLSDSGFYLCAWSVQGNQPQHFGDGTRLSIL.

This chain joins TRBV6-5 and TRBJ1-5, with D possibly TRBD1 on 6 matching bases. Deletions cut 6 bases from V and 3 bases from J, with 15 bases between. CDR1 is MNHEY, CDR2 SVGAGI, per germline. The CDR3 loop spans 15 amino acids. The CDR3 is CASRGRTVFNQPQHF. The DNA for the CDR3 is TGTGCCAGCAGGGGCAGGACAGTGTTCAATCAGCCCCAGCATTTT.

The chain joins TRBV28 to TRBJ2-7; 8 positions agree with TRBD1. The germline gives CDR1 MDHEN, CDR2 SYDVKM. The ends lost 8 bases at V and 4 bases at J; junction bases unmatched: 7. The CDR3 has 13 residues. CDR3: CASLGQGRYEQYF. The CDR3 DNA reads as TGTGCCAGCCTTGGACAGGGTAGGTACGAGCAGTACTTC.

The chain joins TRBV18 to TRBJ2-1, with TRBD2 matching over 11 bases. The length of the CDR3 is 16 residues. V lost 0 bases to trimming and J lost 7 bases; unmatched junction nucleotides: 5. Germline V gene lookup returns CDR1 KGHSH and CDR2 LQKENI. The CDR3 nucleotides are TGTGCCAGCTCACCACCTGCTAGCGGGGGGATGAATGAGCAGTTCTTC. Amino acid sequence: CASSPPASGGMNEQFF.

CDR3 in amino acids: CASSLGGSDYGYTF. The CDR3 DNA follows: TGCGCCAGCAGCTTGGGAGGGAGTGACTATGGCTACACCTTC. The gene calls are TRBV5-1 and TRBJ1-2; D gene ambiguous. CDR1 is SGHRS, CDR2 YFSETQ, per germline. V was trimmed by 0 bases and J by 3 bases, leaving 9 bases between them. CDR3 length equals 14 residues.

The rearrangement uses TRBV27 and TRBJ2-1; the D gene is possibly TRBD1 (5 bases). CDR1 MNHEY and CDR2 SMNVEV come from the germline V gene (reference sequence). The CDR3 is 16 residues long. Trimming left V 5 bases short and J 4 bases short, with 18 bases between. CDR3: CASSTSDREPYNEQFF. CDR3 DNA sequence: TGTGCCAGCAGTACCTCAGACAGAGAACCATACAATGAGCAGTTCTTC.

This sequence joins TRBV5-6 and TRBJ1-2; D might be TRBD1 (5 bases). Trimming cost V 2 bases and J 8 bases, with 16 bases left between them. The CDR3 consists of 14 residues. The germline V gene has CDR1 SGHDT and CDR2 YYEEEE. The CDR3 sequence is CASSLYRGGRGYTF. CDR3 bases: TGTGCCAGCAGCTTATATAGGGGAGGAAGAGGCTACACCTTC.